This TCR beta chain was retrieved from a study of T-cell reconstitution after alpha-beta-depleted transplantation in children. This clonotype was found many times. The CDR3 spans 13 residues. Germline loops: CDR1 DFQATT, CDR2 SNEGSKA (reference sequence). Trimming shortened V by 3 bases and J by 8 bases, and 11 bases separated the two germline ends. Using unique molecular identifiers, the investigators prepared the TCRbeta library. TCRdb independently ran MiXCR on the PCR reads; one entry per CDR3 protein. The sample holds around 700,000 distinct CDR3 sequences, about 12% seen once. The TCR was taken from a girl aged 2 to 9 with congenital amegakaryocytic thrombocytopenia, due to receive a stem cell transplant. The J gene is TRBJ1-6, the V gene TRBV20-1; D unclear. Source: PBMCs, taken before TCRalphabeta/CD19-depleted stem cell transplant. CDR3 in amino acids: CSARGRTDSPLHF. The CDR3 bases are TGCAGTGCTAGGGGCAGGACGGATTCACCCCTCCACTTT.